Listed below are T cell receptor beta chains from one sample, sequenced in a study of T-cell reconstitution after alpha-beta-depleted transplantation in children. TCRdb reprocessed the PCR reads via MiXCR and lists one record per CDR3 protein. The sample shows some 490,000 distinct CDR3 sequences, roughly an eighth of them seen only once. The sequencing here drew on PBMCs from the stem cell graft donor, taken from the stem cell graft. The receptors derive from a human donor who donated a stem cell graft to a child with combined immunodeficiency. Each CDR3 is given with its conserved first and last residue. The D gene is left open where the match is weak. Size is omitted from some rows. Given values are once, few, many or a class for expanded clones.

j_gene | d_gene | abundance | v_gene | CDR3aa | CDR3nt
TRBJ1-5 | NA | few | TRBV18 | CASSRDPGESQHF | TGTGCCAGCTCACGTGACCCGGGGGAGTCCCAGCATTTT
TRBJ2-3 | NA | few | TRBV9 | CASSVGPVGTDTQYF | TGTGCCAGCAGCGTAGGACCCGTTGGCACAGATACGCAGTATTTT
TRBJ2-1 | TRBD2 | many | TRBV30 | CAWSKGLAGINEQFF | TGTGCCTGGAGTAAAGGACTAGCGGGGATTAATGAGCAGTTCTTC
TRBJ2-7 | NA | NA | TRBV7-2 | CASSLASRDEQYF | TGTGCCAGCAGCTTAGCGTCTCGGGACGAGCAGTACTTC
TRBJ1-2 | TRBD1 | once | TRBV6-5 | CASSYSGTGADGYTF | TGTGCCAGCAGTTACTCGGGAACAGGGGCAGATGGCTACACCTTC
TRBJ2-7 | TRBD2 | NA | TRBV12-3/TRBV12-4 | CASSSDHLKAGELYEQYF | TGTGCCAGCAGTTCGGACCACTTAAAAGCGGGAGAGTTATACGAGCAGTACTTC
TRBJ2-1 | NA | many | TRBV29-1 | CSVEAEELSSYNEQFF | TGCAGCGTTGAAGCGGAGGAGCTAAGCTCCTACAATGAGCAGTTCTTC
TRBJ1-4 | NA | NA | TRBV18 | CASSPREGLNEKLFF | TGTGCCAGCTCACCACGGGAAGGTTTGAATGAAAAACTGTTTTTT
TRBJ2-3 | NA | many | TRBV12-3/TRBV12-4 | CASSLNLDTQYF | TGTGCCAGCAGTTTAAATCTGGATACGCAGTATTTT
TRBJ2-7 | NA | NA | TRBV2 | CASSEATLRQEVYEQYF | TGTGCCAGCAGTGAAGCTACCTTACGACAGGAGGTCTACGAGCAGTACTTC
TRBJ2-7 | NA | many | TRBV6-2/TRBV6-3 | CASSRPWLTTYEQYF | TGTGCCAGCAGCCGCCCCTGGTTGACTACCTACGAGCAGTACTTC
TRBJ1-1 | TRBD1 | NA | TRBV20-1 | CSASNQWDRFSGRNTEAFF | TGCAGTGCCAGTAATCAGTGGGACAGGTTCTCCGGTCGGAACACTGAAGCTTTCTTT
TRBJ2-1 | NA | many | TRBV20-1 | CSASSLRTRFYNEQFF | TGCAGTGCTAGTTCCCTCCGGACAAGGTTTTACAATGAGCAGTTCTTC
TRBJ2-2 | NA | many | TRBV6-2/TRBV6-3 | CASCYEPNTGELFF | TGTGCCAGCTGCTATGAACCGAACACCGGGGAGCTGTTTTTT
TRBJ2-1 | NA | few | TRBV29-1 | CSVAEIRTHSSYNEQFF | TGCAGCGTCGCAGAAATTCGGACGCACAGCTCCTACAATGAGCAGTTCTTC
TRBJ2-7 | NA | NA | TRBV7-9 | CASSSDKYYEQYF | TGTGCCAGCAGCTCGGACAAATACTACGAGCAGTACTTC
TRBJ2-5 | NA | many | TRBV12-3/TRBV12-4 | CASKPGQFLETQYF | TGTGCCAGCAAACCGGGACAATTTCTGGAGACCCAGTACTTC
TRBJ1-3 | NA | few | TRBV7-3 | CASSFASEGRNTIYF | TGTGCCAGCAGCTTCGCCTCGGAGGGGCGGAACACCATATATTTT
TRBJ2-2 | NA | NA | TRBV5-1 | CASSTGTTNTGELFF | TGCGCCAGCAGCACCGGGACAACGAACACCGGGGAGCTGTTTTTT
TRBJ1-1 | TRBD1 | NA | TRBV9 | CASSVATGSMNTEAFF | TGTGCCAGCAGCGTAGCGACAGGGAGCATGAACACTGAAGCTTTCTTT
TRBJ2-7 | NA | NA | TRBV20-1 | CSASPLVGIYEEYF | TGCAGTGCTAGTCCCCTCGTCGGGATCTACGAGGAGTACTTC
TRBJ1-1 | NA | few | TRBV4-2 | CASSPPGVEGFTEAFF | TGTGCCAGCAGCCCCCCCGGAGTCGAGGGGTTCACTGAAGCTTTCTTT
TRBJ2-5 | NA | NA | TRBV7-9 | CASSLALRLLEETQYF | TGTGCCAGCAGCTTAGCTCTCAGACTGCTAGAAGAGACCCAGTACTTC
TRBJ2-2 | NA | few | TRBV5-1 | CASSLLQGTGELFF | TGCGCCAGCAGCTTATTACAGGGAACCGGGGAGCTGTTTTTT
TRBJ2-2 | NA | few | TRBV3-1 | CASSQLGALNTGELFF | TGTGCCAGCAGCCAATTAGGGGCCCTAAACACCGGGGAGCTGTTTTTT
TRBJ2-5 | NA | NA | TRBV5-6 | CASSPVGVETQYF | TGTGCCAGCAGCCCGGTGGGTGTAGAGACCCAGTACTTC
TRBJ2-7 | TRBD2 | few | TRBV28 | CASTRPSGSSYEQYF | TGTGCCAGCACCCGTCCTAGCGGGAGCTCCTACGAGCAGTACTTC
TRBJ2-6 | TRBD1 | few | TRBV2 | CASRIDRAGANVLTF | TGTGCCAGCAGAATTGACAGGGCTGGGGCCAACGTCCTGACTTTC